Listed here are 3 T cell receptor beta chains from one sample, sequenced in a study of Ad26.COV2.S vaccination and SARS-CoV-2 variants. TCRdb's copy holds only in-frame clones and misses some; the assay was immunoSEQ multiplex PCR. The data show more than 300,000 clones, approximately 86% seen once. Treatment denoted: some 20 received Ad26.COV2.S at low or high dose, single or two shots; about 5 received placebo; per-sample allocation not given. Samples were taken on day 63 after the first vaccine or placebo injection. The material was peripheral blood, obtained in a trial of Ad26.COV2.S vaccine versus placebo. The receptors derive from a person between 18 and 65 years old who received the Ad26.COV2.S COVID-19 vaccine or a placebo.

V gene TRBV28 combines with J gene TRBJ1-5; 7 nucleotides agree with TRBD1. There are 15 residues in the CDR3. Germline V gene sequence: CDR1 MDHEN, CDR2 SYDVKM. The V and J ends lost 5 bases and 1 base, in that order; junction bases with no gene match: 5. The CDR3 bases are TGTGCCAGCAGTGGAGGGGGCCGGAGCAATCAGCCCCAGCATTTT. Its protein product is CASSGGGRSNQPQHF. Complete variable domain (other parts from reference TRBV28 and TRBJ1-5): DVKVTQSSRYLVKRTGEKVFLECVQDMDHENMFWYRQDPGLGLRLIYFSYDVKMKEKGDIPEGYSVSREKKERFSLILESASTNQTSMYLCASSGGGRSNQPQHFGDGTRLSIL.

The rearrangement joins TRBV6-5 to TRBJ2-2; 10 bases map to TRBD2. Per the germline V gene, CDR1 is MNHEY and CDR2 is SVGAGI. The CDR3 is 15 residues long. The trim removed 4 bases at V and 4 bases at J, leaving 3 bases unmatched. CDR3 bases: TGTGCCAGCAGTTCTAGCGGGAGCGTCACCGGGGAGCTGTTTTTT. This encodes CASSSSGSVTGELFF.

The gene calls are TRBV7-2 and TRBJ2-3; TRBD1 aligns across 7 bases. V dropped 5 bases and J dropped 7; count of bases not matched to a gene: 18. The germline CDR1 and CDR2 sequences are SGHTA and FQGNSA. This CDR3 is 17 amino acids long. CDR3 region: CASSPPRRTGQTNTQYF. CDR3 sequence (DNA): TGTGCCAGCAGCCCACCCCGAAGGACAGGTCAAACGAATACGCAGTATTTT.